The 29 T cell receptor beta chains in this list originate from one sample, sequenced in a study of neoadjuvant anti-PD-1 for oral cavity cancer. Sequencing was performed with immunoSEQ multiplex PCR; in TCRdb, only in-frame clones are kept and a portion is missing. The sample yields 6,000 or so clones, over 50% seen once. The time point denotes: after neoadjuvant nivolumab, at surgical resection. Here the sequenced sample was tumor tissue, taken after nivolumab (anti-PD-1) treatment. These TCRs come from a person aged 35-79 years with oral cavity squamous cell carcinoma.

This sequence joins TRBV25-1 and TRBJ1-2; no definite D call. Trimming shortened V by 3 bases and J by 8 bases, and 13 bases separated the two germline ends. Germline V gives CDR1 MGHDK, CDR2 SYGVNS. The CDR3 has 13 amino acids. CDR3 in amino acids: CASSDYEVRGYTF. The CDR3 bases are TGTGCCAGCAGTGATTATGAGGTGCGAGGCTACACCTTC.

The J gene is TRBJ2-3, the V gene TRBV1; TRBD2 is the table's D call, not checked against the DNA. TRBV1 is described as a pseudogene. The length of the CDR3 is 14 residues. The CDR3 reads CTSSPSGSTDTQYF. In nucleotides, the CDR3 is TGCACCAGCAGCCCTAGCGGGAGCACAGATACGCAGTATTTT.

The genes are TRBV28 and TRBJ1-2, with D tentatively TRBD1 (6 bases). Germline V gene sequence: CDR1 MDHEN, CDR2 SYDVKM. This CDR3 spans 14 amino acids. The CDR3 coding sequence is TGTGCATCATGTCTGCAGGGGAGCCTCTATGGCTACACCTTC. Translated, it gives CASCLQGSLYGYTF.

The CDR3, as DNA: TGTGCCAGCAGTGATCGGAGAGGGGCCACCGGGGAGCTGTTTTTT. It encodes CASSDRRGATGELFF. V is TRBV6-1 and J is TRBJ2-2; TRBD1 or TRBD2 may be the D gene (5 bases each). The CDR3 covers 15 residues. Germline V gene sequence: CDR1 MNHNS, CDR2 SASEGT. Between the trimmed V and J ends, which lost 3 bases and 4 bases, there was a span of 12 bases.

The chain employs TRBV5-4 and TRBJ2-2; no clear D. V dropped 7 bases and J dropped 0 bases, with 13 bases sitting between them. The germline V gene has CDR1 SGHNT and CDR2 YYREEE (reference sequence). The CDR3 spans 15 residues. This CDR3 reads CASQAAVANTGELFF. In DNA, the CDR3 is TGTGCCAGCCAGGCGGCAGTCGCGAACACCGGGGAGCTGTTTTTT.

V gene TRBV20-1 combines with J gene TRBJ2-3; D is unresolved. The germline V gene has CDR1 DFQATT and CDR2 SNEGSKA (reference sequence). V lost 7 bases, J lost 4 bases, and 9 bases lay in between. The CDR3 totals 11 residues. This CDR3 reads CSERVADTQYF. The CDR3 DNA reads TGCAGTGAGAGAGTTGCAGATACGCAGTATTTT.

V usage is TRBV14 and J usage is TRBJ2-1; 14 bases line up with TRBD2. Germline V lookup: CDR1 SGHDN, CDR2 FVKESK. Trimming removed 3 bases from V and 8 bases from J; junction bases left unmatched: 6. The CDR3 extends over 16 amino acids. The CDR3 is CASSQSRLAGGHEQFF. CDR3 DNA: TGTGCCAGCAGCCAGTCACGACTAGCGGGAGGGCATGAGCAGTTCTTC. Looking up the rest from reference TRBV14 and TRBJ2-1 gives the full variable domain: EAGVTQFPSHSVIEKGQTVTLRCDPISGHDNLYWYRRVMGKEIKFLLHFVKESKQDESGMPNNRFLAERTGGTYSTLKVQPAELEDSGVYFCASSQSRLAGGHEQFFGPGTRLTVL.

The sample holds one count of this clone. V and J are TRBV5-1 and TRBJ2-5; possibly TRBD1 for D (6 bases). The tail of the sequence fits TRBJ2-7 better, so the J call may be wrong. Germline assignment: CDR1 SGHRS and CDR2 YFSETQ. The CDR3 has 13 residues. CDR3 sequence (DNA): TGCGCCAGCAGCGACGGACAGTACTACGAGCAGTACTTC. Its protein product is CASSDGQYYEQYF.

The chain joins TRBV7-2 to TRBJ1-1, with D perhaps TRBD1 (5 bases). Germline CDR1 is SGHTA and CDR2 is FQGNSA. Trimming pared 5 bases from V and 0 bases from J, leaving 10 bases between. The CDR3 covers 14 residues. The CDR3 loop is CASSPSRVNTEAFF. The DNA for the CDR3 is TGTGCCAGCAGCCCCTCCAGGGTGAACACTGAAGCTTTCTTT.

The chain links TRBV6-6 to TRBJ1-6, with 9 bases aligning to TRBD1. The CDR3 runs 14 residues. Looked up from germline, CDR1 is MNHNY and CDR2 is SVGAGI (reference sequence). V lost 5 bases, J lost 8 bases, and 4 bases stayed unmatched. Written as DNA, the CDR3 is TGTGCCAGCAGTCGGGACAGGGTTGATTCACCCCTCCACTTT. This codes for CASSRDRVDSPLHF.

The genes are TRBV7-9 and TRBJ1-5; D is possibly TRBD1 (5 bases). V was shortened by 5 bases and J by 7 bases, with 18 bases between the two germline ends. CDR3 length: 15 residues. Germline assignment: CDR1 SEHNR and CDR2 FQNEAQ (reference sequence). CDR3 coding DNA: TGTGCCAGCAGCCCCGATTTCAGGGAGGGACAGCCCCAGCATTTT. Protein product: CASSPDFREGQPQHF. The complete variable domain, with remaining parts taken from reference TRBV7-9 and TRBJ1-5, reads DTGVSQNPRHKITKRGQNVTFRCDPISEHNRLYWYRQTLGQGPEFLTYFQNEAQLEKSRLLSDRFSAERPKGSFSTLEIQRTEQGDSAMYLCASSPDFREGQPQHFGDGTRLSIL.

V and J are TRBV13 and TRBJ2-3, with 10 bases fitting TRBD2. The germline V gene has CDR1 PRHDT and CDR2 FYEKMQ (reference sequence). This CDR3 contains 15 residues. V lost 0 bases to trimming and J lost 3 bases; unmatched junction nucleotides: 0. CDR3: CASSLGLAGTDTQYF. In DNA, the CDR3 is TGTGCCAGCAGCTTAGGACTAGCGGGGACAGATACGCAGTATTTT.

The chain uses TRBV7-3 and TRBJ1-6; 9 bases match TRBD1. The V and J ends lost 5 bases and 7 bases, in that order; junction bases with no gene match: 6. The germline V gene encodes CDR1 SGHTA and CDR2 FQGTGA. The CDR3 covers 15 residues. CDR3 sequence reads: CASSGGQGKNSPLHF. In nucleotides, the CDR3 is TGTGCCAGCAGCGGTGGACAGGGGAAGAATTCACCCCTCCACTTT.

Only a few counts were recorded for this clone. The chain employs TRBV4-2 and TRBJ2-2, with unresolved D. With 3 bases removed from V and 2 bases from J, the gap between germline ends came to 7 bases. Germline loops: CDR1 LGHNA, CDR2 YNFKEQ. The CDR3 totals 14 residues. The CDR3 is CASSQARNTGELFF. The CDR3 coding sequence is TGTGCCAGCAGCCAGGCCAGAAACACCGGGGAGCTGTTTTTT.

V usage is TRBV7-9 and J usage is TRBJ1-5, with 7 bases lining up with TRBD1. CDR3 length: 16 amino acids. Per germline, CDR1 SEHNR and CDR2 FQNEAQ (reference sequence). J lost 0 bases, V lost 5 bases, and 7 bases had no gene match. CDR3 bases: TGTGCCAGCAGCGCCGTACAGGGGACTAGCAATCAGCCCCAGCATTTT. Amino acids: CASSAVQGTSNQPQHF.

The chain recombines TRBV27 with TRBJ1-6; perhaps TRBD1 as D (5 bases). The length of the CDR3 is 14 residues. Between the trimmed V and J ends, which lost 5 bases and 14 bases, there was a span of 19 bases. Germline CDR1 and CDR2: MNHEY and SMNVEV (reference sequence). The CDR3: CASSTRTGGGTLHF. The CDR3 DNA is TGTGCCAGCAGTACTCGGACGGGGGGAGGAACCCTCCACTTT.

In this sample, this clone turned up a few times. The chain employs TRBV6-1 and TRBJ2-3; D is unresolved. Germline-derived CDR1 and CDR2 are MNHNS and SASEGT. Trimming took off 11 bases at V and 1 base at J, with 10 bases between the two ends. The CDR3 spans 12 residues. The CDR3 sequence is CASCGRTDTQYF. Written as DNA, the CDR3 is TGTGCCTCGTGCGGTCGCACAGATACGCAGTATTTT.

J is TRBJ2-5 and V is TRBV7-2, with 10 bases matching TRBD2. V lost 2 bases, J lost 5 bases, and 5 bases stayed unmatched. The CDR3 has 15 residues. Germline CDR1 SGHTA, CDR2 FQGNSA. CDR3 coding DNA: TGTGCCAGCAGCTTAAGCGGGGGGGCAGGGGAGACCCAGTACTTC. This encodes CASSLSGGAGETQYF.

The chain recombines TRBV11-2 with TRBJ2-3; possible D gene TRBD2, 5 bases. Germline V gene data show CDR1 as SGHAT and CDR2 as FQNNGV. The CDR3 runs 15 residues. V lost 3 bases and J lost 1, with 11 bases in between. Written as DNA, the CDR3 is TGTGCCAGCAGCTTCCAAGCGGAACGCACAGATACGCAGTATTTT. Its translation is CASSFQAERTDTQYF.

V is TRBV20-1 and J is TRBJ2-2; D is ambiguous. Trimming took 6 bases from V and 5 from J, leaving 7 bases between them. Germline V gene sequence: CDR1 DFQATT, CDR2 SNEGSKA (reference sequence). This CDR3 is built from 11 residues. The CDR3 nucleotides are TGCAGTGCCGGCCGGACCGGGGAGCTGTTTTTT. The encoded protein is CSAGRTGELFF.

The chain has TRBV6-5 and TRBJ1-1; TRBD1 matches 10 bases. The germline CDR1 and CDR2 sequences are MNHEY and SVGAGI. There are 16 residues in the CDR3. The V and J ends lost 0 bases and 5 bases, in that order; junction bases with no gene match: 6. The CDR3 spells CASSYSRQGARTEAFF. CDR3 sequence (DNA): TGTGCCAGCAGTTACTCCCGACAGGGGGCGCGGACTGAAGCTTTCTTT.

The chain is built from TRBV7-3 and TRBJ2-2, with D unresolved. Germline V CDR1 and CDR2: SGHTA, FQGTGA. Trimming removed 0 bases at V and 4 bases at J, with 3 bases between. The CDR3 covers 13 residues. CDR3 region: CASSLTSTGELFF. CDR3 sequence (DNA): TGTGCCAGCAGCTTAACGAGCACCGGGGAGCTGTTTTTT.

This clone was counted between two and nine times. This sequence joins TRBV2 and TRBJ2-5, with D possibly being TRBD2 (5 bases). V lost 7 bases, J lost 5 bases, and 14 bases lay in between. The CDR3 is made up of 13 amino acids. Germline lookup yields CDR1 SNHLY and CDR2 FYNNEI. For the CDR3, the DNA is TGTGCCAGCAACCTGAGGGTCGGGGAGACCCAGTACTTC. The encoded protein is CASNLRVGETQYF.

The chain employs TRBV11-2 and TRBJ2-7, with D perhaps TRBD1 or TRBD2 (5 bases each). V was cut by 5 bases and J by 6 bases, with 14 bases left in between. This CDR3 is 13 amino acids long. CDR1 and CDR2 from the germline V gene are SGHAT and FQNNGV. The CDR3 region is CASSLGTWGEQYF. For the CDR3, the DNA is TGTGCCAGCAGCCTTGGGACCTGGGGCGAGCAGTACTTC. Variable domain in full (rest from reference TRBV11-2 and TRBJ2-7): EAGVAQSPRYKIIEKRQSVAFWCNPISGHATLYWYQQILGQGPKLLIQFQNNGVVDDSQLPKDRFSAERLKGVDSTLKIQPAKLEDSAVYLCASSLGTWGEQYFGPGTRLTVT.

The DNA for the CDR3 is TGTGCCAGCAGCTGGGGGCCGGGAGGCAACTATGGCTACACCTTC. Its protein is CASSWGPGGNYGYTF. The chain carries TRBV5-6 and TRBJ1-2; possible D gene TRBD1, 6 bases. Trimming removed 3 bases at V and 2 bases at J, with 14 bases between. Per the germline V gene, CDR1 is SGHDT and CDR2 is YYEEEE. CDR3 length equals 15 residues.

V usage is TRBV2 and J usage is TRBJ2-5; 7 bases are shared with TRBD2. Germline loops: CDR1 SNHLY, CDR2 FYNNEI. This CDR3 contains 18 residues. The trim removed 7 bases at V and 2 bases at J, leaving 19 bases unmatched. The CDR3 is CASMPAGDARFRQETQYF. The CDR3 nucleotides are TGTGCCAGCATGCCCGCGGGAGACGCTAGATTTAGACAAGAGACCCAGTACTTC.

This clone was seen a few times. The chain recombines TRBV28 with TRBJ2-2; 10 bases line up with TRBD1. The CDR3 loop spans 17 amino acids. Looked up from germline, CDR1 is MDHEN and CDR2 is SYDVKM. V was pared by 10 bases and J by 0 bases, with 11 bases of the junction left unmatched. Written as DNA, the CDR3 is TGTGCCACCTACACCGTTGGACAGGGGGCGAACACCGGGGAGCTGTTTTTT. Translation gives CATYTVGQGANTGELFF. The full variable domain, completed using reference TRBV28 and TRBJ2-2, is DVKVTQSSRYLVKRTGEKVFLECVQDMDHENMFWYRQDPGLGLRLIYFSYDVKMKEKGDIPEGYSVSREKKERFSLILESASTNQTSMYLCATYTVGQGANTGELFFGEGSRLTVL.

This clone was seen a single time. In nucleotides, the CDR3 is TGTGCCAGCAGCTTAACGTCGTCAGATACGCAGTATTTT. It encodes CASSLTSSDTQYF. The V gene is TRBV7-3, the J gene TRBJ2-3; D gene unclear. Between the trimmed V and J ends, which lost 0 bases and 4 bases, there was a span of 5 bases. CDR1 and CDR2 (germline): SGHTA, FQGTGA. CDR3 length: 13 residues.

This clone has just one count. The V gene is TRBV15, the J gene TRBJ1-3, with 7 positions matching TRBD1. Germline values: CDR1 LNHNV, CDR2 YYDKDF (reference sequence). The V segment lost 2 bases and the J segment 4 bases; nucleotides outside the gene matches: 14. This CDR3 comprises 18 residues. CDR3 in amino acids: CATSRSYPDRVWGNTIYF. The CDR3 nucleotides read TGTGCCACCAGCAGATCCTACCCTGACAGGGTGTGGGGAAACACCATATATTTT.